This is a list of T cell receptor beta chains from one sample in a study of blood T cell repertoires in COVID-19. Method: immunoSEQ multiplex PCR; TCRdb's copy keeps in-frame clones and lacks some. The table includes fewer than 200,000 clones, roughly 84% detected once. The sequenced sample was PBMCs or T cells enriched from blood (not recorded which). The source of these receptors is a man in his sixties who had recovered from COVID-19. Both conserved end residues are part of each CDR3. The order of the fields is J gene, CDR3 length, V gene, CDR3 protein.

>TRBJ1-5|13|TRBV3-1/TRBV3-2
CASSQGRDQPQHF
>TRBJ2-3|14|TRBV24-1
CATSRGKITDTQYF
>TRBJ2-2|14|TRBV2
CASSAEQNTGELFF
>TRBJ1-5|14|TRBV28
CASSTHRGYQPQHF
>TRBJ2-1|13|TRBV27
CASGRGSYNEQFF
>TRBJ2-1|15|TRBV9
CASSALDTHYNEQFF
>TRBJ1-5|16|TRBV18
CASSRLKGAPNQPQHF
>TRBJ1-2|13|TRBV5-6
CASSLVRTRGYTF
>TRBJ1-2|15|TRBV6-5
CASSLGVTGINGYTF
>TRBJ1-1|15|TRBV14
CASSQASSTDTEAFF
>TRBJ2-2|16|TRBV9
CASSVAALAATGELFF
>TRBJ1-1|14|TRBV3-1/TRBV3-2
CASSHRARNTEAFF
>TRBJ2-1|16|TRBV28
CASSLLLAGARNEQFF
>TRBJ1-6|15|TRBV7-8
CASSTGTGGRAPLHF
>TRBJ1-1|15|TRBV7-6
CASSLLVGTATEAFF
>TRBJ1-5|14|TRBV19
CASSSQGGTQPQHF
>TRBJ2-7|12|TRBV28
CASRPGIYEQYF
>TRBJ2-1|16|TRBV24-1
CATSGRSGRTYNEQFF
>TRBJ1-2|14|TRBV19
CASSTQTGNYGYTF
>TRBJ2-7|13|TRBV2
CASSEGLDYEQYF
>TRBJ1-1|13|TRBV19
CASSNTGTTEAFF
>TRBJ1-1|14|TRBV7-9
CASSLGQGVTEAFF
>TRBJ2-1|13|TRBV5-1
CASSSGVGNEQFF
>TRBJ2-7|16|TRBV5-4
CASSPFFGQGGNEQYF
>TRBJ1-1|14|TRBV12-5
CASGLEGENTEAFF
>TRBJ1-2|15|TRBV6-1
CASSDRDRGVYGYTF
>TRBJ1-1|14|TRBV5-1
CASSLMQGSTEAFF
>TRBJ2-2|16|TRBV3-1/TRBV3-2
CASSRRTGTTLGELFF
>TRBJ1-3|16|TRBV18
CASSLTDGSSGNTIYF
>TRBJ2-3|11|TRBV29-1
CSVAAGDTQYF
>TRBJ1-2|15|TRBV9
CASSSSGTGFPGYTF
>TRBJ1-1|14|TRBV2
CASSRGHKNTEAFF
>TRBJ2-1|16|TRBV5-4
CASSKEGGGELNEQFF
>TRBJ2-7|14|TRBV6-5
CASSLQDSSYEQYF
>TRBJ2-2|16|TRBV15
CATSVVPTGVTGELFF
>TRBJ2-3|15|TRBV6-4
CASSTGTGWTDTQYF
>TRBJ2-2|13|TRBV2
CASSERRAGELFF
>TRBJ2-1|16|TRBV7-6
CASSLVGGGDYNEQFF
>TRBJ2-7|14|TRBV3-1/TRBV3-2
CASSFGTGSYEQYF
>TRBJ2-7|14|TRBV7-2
CASSPGRQGYEQYF
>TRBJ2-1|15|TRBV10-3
CAIRSSGGIYNEQFF
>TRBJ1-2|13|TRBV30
CAWSVTGGRGYTF
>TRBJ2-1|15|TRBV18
CASSPIDRGYNEQFF
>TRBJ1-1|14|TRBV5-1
CASSPDGGYTEAFF